The 30 T cell receptor beta chains below come from one sample, sequenced in a study of shared clonotypes between healthy human individuals. Only in-frame clones appear in the TCRdb table, and some are missing; sequencing was by immunoSEQ multiplex PCR. The sample includes 2 million to 2.5 million clones, roughly 90% seen only once; the top ten take around 0.38%. Sequences were obtained from naive CD4+ T cells from PBMCs. Subset defined: CD45RA+ positively selected. The receptor set was obtained from a man aged 18 to 35 in good health. Some clones in this sample may be carry-over from other donors' samples.

The rearrangement links TRBV28 to TRBJ1-1; perhaps TRBD1 as D (5 bases). CDR1 and CDR2 from the germline V gene are MDHEN and SYDVKM. V was trimmed by 2 bases and J by 4 bases, leaving 17 bases between them. This CDR3 has 16 residues. The chain's CDR3 is CASSLIGQARGTEAFF. In DNA form, the CDR3 reads TGTGCCAGCAGTTTAATTGGGCAGGCTAGGGGCACTGAAGCTTTCTTT. Full variable domain (missing parts from reference TRBV28 and TRBJ1-1): DVKVTQSSRYLVKRTGEKVFLECVQDMDHENMFWYRQDPGLGLRLIYFSYDVKMKEKGDIPEGYSVSREKKERFSLILESASTNQTSMYLCASSLIGQARGTEAFFGQGTRLTVV.

This clone has a single count. V gene TRBV28 combines with J gene TRBJ2-5, with D perhaps matching TRBD1 (6 bases). The CDR3 spans 14 residues. CDR1 is MDHEN, CDR2 SYDVKM, per germline. V was cut by 6 bases and J by 6 bases, with 17 bases left in between. Here the CDR3 reads CASSPRGGLKTQYF. The CDR3 bases are TGTGCCAGCAGCCCCCGTGGGGGCCTGAAGACCCAGTACTTC.

The chain is built from TRBV7-3 and TRBJ2-3; the match to TRBD1 covers 8 bases. CDR1 is SGHTA, CDR2 FQGTGA, per germline. With 5 bases clipped from V and 6 bases from J, the junction kept 7 bases outside the gene matches. The CDR3 runs to 14 residues. Here the CDR3 DNA reads TGTGCCAGCAGCCGTCAGGGGGCGTGGGATACGCAGTATTTT. Protein product: CASSRQGAWDTQYF.

The chain links TRBV5-8 to TRBJ1-2; no clear D gene. CDR1 is SGHTS, CDR2 YDEGEE, per germline. The V gene lost 2 bases and the J gene lost 4 bases, with 9 bases spanning the gap. The CDR3 is made up of 13 amino acids. The CDR3 DNA sequence: TGTGCCAGCAGCTTCTCAGCTCGCTATGGCTACACCTTC. As protein: CASSFSARYGYTF.

The chain links TRBV5-4 to TRBJ1-2; tentatively, D is TRBD1 (5 bases). This CDR3 has 15 residues. Trimming took 4 bases from V and 8 from J, leaving 21 bases between them. Germline assignment: CDR1 SGHNT and CDR2 YYREEE (reference sequence). CDR3 region: CASSVDPGANIGYTF. CDR3 bases: TGTGCCAGCAGCGTGGACCCCGGGGCCAATATCGGCTACACCTTC.

The V gene is TRBV4-2, the J gene TRBJ2-7, with D possibly being TRBD2 (6 bases). Germline CDR1 and CDR2: LGHNA and YNFKEQ. Trimming took off 0 bases at V and 5 bases at J, with 17 bases between the two ends. This CDR3 is built from 16 residues. CDR3: CASSQEDRGLPHEQYF. CDR3 nucleotides: TGTGCCAGCAGCCAAGAGGATCGGGGGTTGCCCCACGAGCAGTACTTC.

The rearrangement links TRBV5-1 to TRBJ2-5; D not resolved. With 7 bases removed from V and 2 bases from J, the gap between germline ends came to 9 bases. Germline lookup yields CDR1 SGHRS and CDR2 YFSETQ. CDR3 size: 12 residues. DNA of the CDR3: TGCGCCAGCTTCAAACAGCAAGAGACCCAGTACTTC. The encoded protein is CASFKQQETQYF.

Regarding this clone: At the DNA level, this CDR3 is encoded by other sequences in the same sample as well. The rearrangement joins TRBV2 to TRBJ2-6; 7 bases agree with TRBD2. Germline CDR1 and CDR2: SNHLY and FYNNEI. The CDR3 totals 16 residues. Germline trimming cut 6 bases from V and 1 base from J; bases unmatched to any gene: 6. The CDR3 protein is CASSLGRVSGANVLTF. CDR3 coding DNA: TGTGCCAGCAGCCTGGGGAGGGTTTCTGGGGCCAACGTCCTGACTTTC.

The genes are TRBV2 and TRBJ1-5; D is unresolved. This CDR3 is 14 amino acids long. Germline loops: CDR1 SNHLY, CDR2 FYNNEI. The V end was cut by 4 bases, the J end by 11 bases, with 18 bases between. This CDR3 reads CASSVVSGPGAQHF. The CDR3 DNA reads as TGTGCCAGCAGTGTCGTTAGCGGTCCAGGAGCCCAGCATTTT.

The rearrangement joins TRBV4-1 to TRBJ1-5; no clear D. CDR1 and CDR2 from the germline V gene are MGHRA and YSYEKL. The CDR3 has 12 residues. The V and J ends lost 4 bases and 9 bases respectively, with 10 bases between them. The CDR3 protein is CASSRVPGPQHF. The CDR3 bases are TGCGCCAGCAGCCGTGTCCCGGGGCCCCAGCATTTT.

A word on this clone: The same CDR3 arises from other DNA sequences in this sample as well. V usage is TRBV7-3 and J usage is TRBJ2-5; D is possibly TRBD2 (5 bases). Trimming pared 5 bases from V and 2 bases from J, leaving 9 bases between. The CDR3 contains 13 residues. The V gene's germline CDR1 is SGHTA and CDR2 FQGTGA. The CDR3 coding sequence is TGTGCCAGCAGCCCCGGGATTCAAGAGACCCAGTACTTC. This translates into CASSPGIQETQYF.

The V call is TRBV19, the J call TRBJ2-2, with a tentative D call TRBD1 (5 bases). The V gene lost 7 bases and the J gene lost 1 base, with 10 bases spanning the gap. This CDR3 has 14 amino acids. Germline V gene data show CDR1 as LNHDA and CDR2 as SQIVND (reference sequence). This CDR3 is CASTGQGNTGELFF. The CDR3 coding sequence is TGTGCCAGTACGGGTCAGGGGAACACCGGGGAGCTGTTTTTT.

V usage is TRBV28 and J usage is TRBJ1-3; no clear D gene. This CDR3 contains 16 residues. V was shortened by 5 bases and J by 7 bases, with 21 bases between the two germline ends. The germline gives CDR1 MDHEN, CDR2 SYDVKM. The CDR3: CASSPSRQRKWNTIYF. As DNA, the CDR3 is TGTGCCAGCAGTCCCTCCCGGCAGCGTAAATGGAACACCATATATTTT.

The V and J genes are TRBV25-1 and TRBJ2-3, with 8 bases fitting TRBD2. CDR3 size: 16 residues. V was pared by 2 bases and J by 2 bases, with 6 bases of the junction left unmatched. CDR1 MGHDK and CDR2 SYGVNS come from the germline V gene. CDR3 nucleotide sequence: TGTGCCAGCAGTGAAAGGCGACTAGCGAACACAGATACGCAGTATTTT. Its translation is CASSERRLANTDTQYF.

This chain joins TRBV16 and TRBJ2-7; no clear D gene. Germline V gene sequence: CDR1 KGHSY, CDR2 FQNENV. The CDR3 sequence is 13 residues long. The V end lost 2 bases, the J end lost 2 bases, and 7 bases lay between the germline ends. This chain's CDR3 is CASSQRPPYEQYF. The CDR3 DNA is TGTGCCAGCAGCCAACGTCCGCCCTACGAGCAGTACTTC.

V usage is TRBV14 and J usage is TRBJ2-7; no definite D call. Per the germline V gene, CDR1 is SGHDN and CDR2 is FVKESK. CDR3 length: 19 residues. V was shortened by 2 bases and J by 3 bases, with 26 bases between the two germline ends. CDR3 in amino acids: CASSQTPRVRARSNYEQYF. CDR3 DNA sequence: TGTGCCAGCAGCCAAACTCCTCGGGTTCGAGCTAGAAGTAACTACGAGCAGTACTTC.

The rearrangement links TRBV28 to TRBJ1-1, with no clear D. CDR3 length equals 12 residues. Deletions cut 3 bases from V and 10 bases from J, with 12 bases between. Germline CDR1 MDHEN, CDR2 SYDVKM. The CDR3 here is CASSFRQAGAFF. In nucleotides, the CDR3 is TGTGCCAGCAGTTTCCGGCAGGCTGGAGCTTTCTTT.

The chain has TRBV27 and TRBJ2-7; 7 nucleotides agree with TRBD1. This CDR3 has 18 amino acids. Germline-derived CDR1 and CDR2 are MNHEY and SMNVEV (reference sequence). The V and J ends lost 5 bases and 4 bases, in that order; junction bases with no gene match: 20. The CDR3 bases are TGTGCCAGCAGTCCATTTAGTCGACCGAGGGGACAGCGTTACGAGCAGTACTTC. Translation gives CASSPFSRPRGQRYEQYF.

The chain joins TRBV28 to TRBJ1-2; D uncertain. The CDR3 loop spans 13 amino acids. CDR1 MDHEN and CDR2 SYDVKM come from the germline V gene. Trimming took 8 bases from V and 4 from J, leaving 14 bases between them. The CDR3 bases are TGTGCCAGCTGGTTGGGTCCATCCTATGGCTACACCTTC. Its protein is CASWLGPSYGYTF.

This clone was counted a few times. One end of the junction fails to match germline, which may point to a read error. This chain joins TRBV28 and TRBJ1-4, with 7 bases fitting TRBD1. This CDR3 is 11 amino acids long. Germline V gene sequence: CDR1 MDHEN, CDR2 SYDVKM. CDR3 nucleotide sequence: TGTGCCAGCAGTTTACGGGGACAGTCCCTTTTT. Protein product: CASSLRGQSLF.

The J gene is TRBJ2-7, the V gene TRBV11-3; D gene unclear. The germline V and J ends were trimmed by 3 bases and 0 bases, with 6 bases remaining between them. The CDR3 covers 13 residues. The germline V gene encodes CDR1 SGHNT and CDR2 YENEEA. The CDR3 loop reads CASSFESSYEQYF. CDR3 DNA sequence: TGTGCCAGCAGCTTTGAGAGCTCCTACGAGCAGTACTTC.

The chain links TRBV27 to TRBJ2-5; no definite D call. Germline CDR1 and CDR2: MNHEY and SMNVEV (reference sequence). V was trimmed by 1 base and J by 0 bases, leaving 12 bases between them. The CDR3 contains 16 residues. CDR3 loop: CASSLFSAQYQETQYF. Written as DNA, the CDR3 is TGTGCCAGCAGTTTATTCTCCGCCCAGTACCAAGAGACCCAGTACTTC.

This clone was seen a single time. The junction shows a germline mismatch at one end, possibly a read error. The chain has TRBV4-3 and TRBJ2-2; D is perhaps TRBD1 (5 bases). Germline CDR1 and CDR2: LGHNA and YSLEER. The CDR3 runs to 16 residues. The CDR3 spells CASSQDRRANTGELFF. The CDR3 nucleotides are TGCGCCAGCAGCCAAGATCGCAGGGCGAATACCGGGGAGCTGTTTTTT.

The chain employs TRBV2 and TRBJ1-4, with TRBD1 identical over 8 bases. CDR3 size: 17 residues. The V and J ends lost 2 bases and 8 bases, in that order; junction bases with no gene match: 13. Per germline, CDR1 SNHLY and CDR2 FYNNEI. CDR3 sequence reads: CASSEFRTGRVGEKLFF. In DNA, the CDR3 is TGTGCCAGCAGTGAATTTCGGACAGGGAGGGTCGGAGAAAAACTGTTTTTT.

The V gene is TRBV11-3, the J gene TRBJ2-5; TRBD2 aligns across 10 bases. This CDR3 is 16 amino acids long. The germline V gene has CDR1 SGHNT and CDR2 YENEEA. The trim removed 5 bases at V and 2 bases at J, leaving 8 bases unmatched. In DNA form, the CDR3 reads TGTGCCAGCAGCCCCGGCGGACTAGCGGTTCAAGAGACCCAGTACTTC. Amino acids: CASSPGGLAVQETQYF.

This clone came up a few times. CDR3 region: CASTQGSRNQPQHF. As DNA, the CDR3 is TGTGCCAGCACTCAGGGTAGTCGCAATCAGCCCCAGCATTTT. V usage is TRBV28 and J usage is TRBJ1-5, with a weak D call TRBD1 (5 bases). Trimming removed 7 bases from V and 2 bases from J, with 12 bases in between. The germline V gene encodes CDR1 MDHEN and CDR2 SYDVKM. The CDR3 is made up of 14 amino acids.

This clone was detected only a few times. V and J are TRBV10-3 and TRBJ1-1, with 7 bases aligning to TRBD1. Looked up from germline, CDR1 is ENHRY and CDR2 is SYGVKD. The CDR3 loop spans 12 amino acids. V lost 10 bases to trimming and J lost 7 bases; unmatched junction nucleotides: 9. The CDR3 here is CATNPRTGEAFF. In DNA, the CDR3 is TGTGCCACCAACCCTAGGACAGGTGAAGCTTTCTTT.

The chain employs TRBV6-1 and TRBJ1-2; 7 bases fit TRBD1. The CDR3 is 18 residues long. The germline gives CDR1 MNHNS, CDR2 SASEGT. V trimming: 0 bases; J trimming: 4 bases; junction bases outside the gene matches: 14. CDR3 loop: CASSEAVATGDPVYGYTF. Here the CDR3 DNA reads TGTGCCAGCAGTGAAGCGGTGGCAACAGGGGACCCTGTCTATGGCTACACCTTC.

The genes are TRBV5-4 and TRBJ2-2; D remains unclear. Germline CDR1 is SGHNT and CDR2 is YYREEE (reference sequence). With 1 base removed from V and 8 bases from J, the gap between germline ends came to 9 bases. The CDR3 spans 13 residues. CDR3 protein: CASSLNWPGELFF. In nucleotides, the CDR3 is TGTGCCAGCAGCTTGAATTGGCCGGGGGAGCTGTTTTTT.

J is TRBJ2-6 and V is TRBV19; D remains unclear. Germline loops: CDR1 LNHDA, CDR2 SQIVND (reference sequence). V was cut by 7 bases and J by 4 bases, with 11 bases left in between. This CDR3 spans 14 amino acids. The CDR3 sequence is CASTPGPGANVLTF. The DNA for the CDR3 is TGTGCCAGTACCCCTGGTCCGGGGGCCAACGTCCTGACTTTC.